The next 26 T cell receptor beta chains were all read from a single sample in a study of T cell changes during pregnancy in multiple sclerosis. Method: immunoSEQ multiplex PCR; TCRdb's copy keeps in-frame clones and lacks some. Of 36,000 or so clones listed, around 90% are singletons. Sample: CD4+ T cells from peripheral blood mononuclear cells, taken in the first trimester of pregnancy. The receptor source for this set is a female donor with multiple sclerosis, enrolled in a pregnancy study.

The gene calls are TRBV7-3 and TRBJ2-2; 13 bases map to TRBD2. V lost 5 bases, J lost 2 bases, and 8 bases stayed unmatched. The germline CDR1 and CDR2 sequences are SGHTA and FQGTGA. The CDR3 extends over 18 amino acids. CDR3 sequence: CASSPRTSGGPNTGELFF. The CDR3 coding sequence is TGTGCCAGCAGCCCCCGGACTAGCGGGGGACCCAACACCGGGGAGCTGTTTTTT.

This chain joins TRBV27 and TRBJ2-3; maybe TRBD1 (6 bases). This CDR3 region has 14 residues. Germline CDR1 is MNHEY and CDR2 is SMNVEV (reference sequence). Trimming took 6 bases from V and 3 from J, leaving 13 bases between them. CDR3: CASRRQVGTDTQYF. CDR3 sequence (DNA): TGTGCCAGCAGACGACAGGTTGGGACAGATACGCAGTATTTT.

The chain joins TRBV5-4 to TRBJ2-1, with 8 bases matching TRBD2. The CDR3 is 14 amino acids. Trimming cost V 3 bases and J 10 bases; bases outside gene matches: 9. The germline V gene has CDR1 SGHNT and CDR2 YYREEE (reference sequence). The CDR3 sequence is CASSSPGLVQEQFF. The DNA of the CDR3 is TGTGCCAGCAGCTCCCCGGGACTAGTACAGGAGCAGTTCTTC.

The chain has TRBV30 and TRBJ1-4; D possibly corresponds to TRBD1 (6 bases). The germline CDR1 and CDR2 sequences are GTSNPN and SVGIG (reference sequence). The V end was cut by 3 bases, the J end by 0 bases, with 11 bases between. The CDR3 contains 15 residues. The CDR3 DNA reads TGTGCCTGGAGGGGGAGGGGGGCAACTAATGAAAAACTGTTTTTT. Its translation is CAWRGRGATNEKLFF.

This sequence joins TRBV5-6 and TRBJ2-5; 7 bases are a match to TRBD2. V was clipped by 1 base and J by 2 bases; unmatched bases: 14. CDR1 is SGHDT, CDR2 YYEEEE, per germline. The CDR3 has 18 amino acids. This CDR3 reads CASSLTVTGGWSQETQYF. In DNA, the CDR3 is TGTGCCAGCAGCTTGACGGTCACCGGGGGGTGGTCACAAGAGACCCAGTACTTC.

The chain has TRBV4-2 and TRBJ2-2, with a possible D match to TRBD2 (5 bases). The CDR3 contains 15 residues. Per the germline V gene, CDR1 is LGHNA and CDR2 is YNFKEQ. With 1 base removed from V and 6 bases from J, the gap between germline ends came to 12 bases. This chain's CDR3 is CASSQVAIVPGELFF. The CDR3 DNA follows: TGTGCCAGCAGCCAAGTAGCGATCGTTCCCGGGGAGCTGTTTTTT.

The CDR3 nucleotides are TGTGCCAGCAGCTTAGTAGGAGGGGCGAATTACAATGAGCAGTTCTTC. Translation: CASSLVGGANYNEQFF. V usage is TRBV7-6 and J usage is TRBJ2-1, with a tentative D call TRBD2 (6 bases). This CDR3 spans 16 amino acids. Between the trimmed V and J ends, which lost 1 base and 4 bases, there was a span of 14 bases. CDR1 and CDR2 from the germline V gene are SGHVS and FNYEAQ.

V is TRBV9 and J is TRBJ2-3; 9 nucleotides line up with TRBD2. With 4 bases clipped from V and 8 bases from J, the junction kept 11 bases outside the gene matches. There are 15 residues in the CDR3. The V gene's germline CDR1 is SGDLS and CDR2 YYNGEE. In DNA form, the CDR3 reads TGTGCCAGCAGCCTCTGGGCTAGCGGGGTTGGTACGCAGTATTTT. Protein product: CASSLWASGVGTQYF.

The chain joins TRBV7-9 to TRBJ1-4, with D uncertain. The V end was cut by 1 base, the J end by 7 bases, with 10 bases between. This CDR3 has 14 amino acids. CDR1 is SEHNR, CDR2 FQNEAQ, per germline (reference sequence). CDR3 bases: TGTGCCAGCAGCTTAGTCGGTGTTGGTGAAAAACTGTTTTTT. This translates into CASSLVGVGEKLFF.

The genes are TRBV6-6 and TRBJ2-4; D gene uncertain. Germline V gives CDR1 MNHNY, CDR2 SVGAGI (reference sequence). Trimming took off 0 bases at V and 9 bases at J, with 15 bases between the two ends. This CDR3 contains 15 residues. The CDR3 DNA sequence: TGTGCCAGCAGTTACTCGAATGCGGAGTTCGCCATTCAGTACTTC. It yields the protein CASSYSNAEFAIQYF.

The rearrangement joins TRBV19 to TRBJ2-4; no clear D. V lost 3 bases and J lost 0, with 15 bases in between. The length of the CDR3 is 17 residues. Germline V gene sequence: CDR1 LNHDA, CDR2 SQIVND (reference sequence). The CDR3 sequence: CASSIVEPPLAKNIQYF. The CDR3 nucleotides are TGTGCCAGTAGTATCGTGGAGCCCCCTCTAGCCAAAAACATTCAGTACTTC.

This clone was found once. V and J are TRBV7-6 and TRBJ1-2, with a weak D call TRBD1 (5 bases). Trimming pared 5 bases from V and 8 bases from J, leaving 21 bases between. Germline values: CDR1 SGHVS, CDR2 FNYEAQ. This CDR3 region has 15 residues. DNA of the CDR3: TGTGCCAGCAGCCCGTTCGCGGAGGGGAGTTCAGGCTACACCTTC. This codes for CASSPFAEGSSGYTF.

The rearrangement uses TRBV5-1 and TRBJ2-5; 7 positions agree with TRBD2. The CDR3 is 16 residues long. In germline, CDR1 is SGHRS, CDR2 YFSETQ. The V gene end was trimmed by 3 bases and the J gene end by 2 bases; junction bases not matched to a gene: 10. The CDR3 protein is CASSSLRGGGQETQYF. In nucleotides, the CDR3 is TGCGCCAGCAGCTCCCTGCGCGGGGGTGGTCAAGAGACCCAGTACTTC.

This chain joins TRBV10-3 and TRBJ2-6, with D perhaps TRBD1 (7 bases). The CDR3 extends over 17 amino acids. The germline V and J ends were trimmed by 5 bases and 2 bases, with 16 bases remaining between them. Germline V gene sequence: CDR1 ENHRY, CDR2 SYGVKD. DNA of the CDR3: TGTGCCATCAGTTCTCCGGAGGGGGCGCCTGGGGCCAACGTCCTGACTTTC. It yields the protein CAISSPEGAPGANVLTF.

This chain connects TRBV30 to TRBJ2-7; D perhaps matches TRBD2 (6 bases). V lost 0 bases and J lost 0, with 6 bases in between. Germline values: CDR1 GTSNPN, CDR2 SVGIG (reference sequence). CDR3 length: 13 amino acids. CDR3 residues: CAWSVGGSYEQYF. In DNA form, the CDR3 reads TGTGCCTGGAGTGTCGGGGGCTCCTACGAGCAGTACTTC.

The gene calls are TRBV18 and TRBJ2-1; 7 bases are shared with TRBD2. Germline values: CDR1 KGHSH, CDR2 LQKENI. This CDR3 is 16 amino acids long. The ends lost 0 bases at V and 8 bases at J; junction bases unmatched: 10. The CDR3 DNA is TGTGCCAGCTCACCACCGACGGCGGCTCGGGGGGATGAGCAGTTCTTC. Amino acids: CASSPPTAARGDEQFF. Using reference TRBV18 and TRBJ2-1 for the parts outside the CDR3, the full variable domain is NAGVMQNPRHLVRRRGQEARLRCSPMKGHSHVYWYRQLPEEGLKFMVYLQKENIIDESGMPKERFSAEFPKEGPSILRIQQVVRGDSAAYFCASSPPTAARGDEQFFGPGTRLTVL.

This clone has just one count. This chain uses TRBV5-5 with TRBJ1-3; unclear D gene. CDR1 is SGHKS and CDR2 is YYEKEE in the germline V gene (reference sequence). V shed 0 bases and J shed 0 bases, with 10 bases lying between them. This CDR3 contains 16 residues. DNA of the CDR3: TGTGCCAGCAGCTTGGGAGGGCACTACTCTGGAAACACCATATATTTT. It specifies CASSLGGHYSGNTIYF.

The V and J genes are TRBV19 and TRBJ1-3; a weak D match, TRBD1 (5 bases). This CDR3 contains 15 residues. In germline, CDR1 is LNHDA, CDR2 SQIVND (reference sequence). V dropped 5 bases and J dropped 0 bases, with 11 bases sitting between them. CDR3 sequence reads: CASSLGGSSGNTIYF. The CDR3 DNA reads as TGTGCCAGTAGTCTCGGGGGGAGCTCTGGAAACACCATATATTTT.

This chain joins TRBV5-7 and TRBJ2-7; D is possibly TRBD1 (5 bases). TRBV5-7 belongs to the ORF category, with a function that is uncertain. Trimming shortened V by 0 bases and J by 3 bases, and 13 bases separated the two germline ends. The CDR3 has 15 residues. CDR3 bases: TGTGCCAGCAGCTTGGTGTCACAGGTTGACTACGAGCAGTACTTC. Its protein is CASSLVSQVDYEQYF.

V usage is TRBV30 and J usage is TRBJ1-6; D might be TRBD1 (6 bases). V shed 0 bases and J shed 7 bases, with 10 bases lying between them. The CDR3 length is 14 residues. Germline V gene sequence: CDR1 GTSNPN, CDR2 SVGIG (reference sequence). CDR3 sequence reads: CAWSVGRGNSPLHF. CDR3 nucleotide sequence: TGTGCCTGGAGTGTCGGTAGGGGGAATTCACCCCTCCACTTT.

The genes are TRBV5-4 and TRBJ1-2, with D maybe TRBD1 (5 bases). The germline gives CDR1 SGHNT, CDR2 YYREEE (reference sequence). The ends were cut back, 2 bases at V and 4 bases at J, with 9 bases in the middle. The CDR3 has 13 amino acids. This CDR3 reads CASSLQDTYGYTF. CDR3 nucleotides: TGTGCCAGCAGCTTACAGGATACCTATGGCTACACCTTC.

The chain's CDR3 is CASSSTSGGDQPQHF. CDR3 bases: TGCGCCAGCAGCTCGACGAGTGGAGGGGATCAGCCCCAGCATTTT. The chain recombines TRBV5-1 with TRBJ1-5, with D perhaps matching TRBD1 (5 bases). This CDR3 has 15 amino acids. Germline CDR1 and CDR2: SGHRS and YFSETQ. V lost 3 bases to trimming and J lost 5 bases, with 15 bases between them.

CDR3 in DNA: TGTGCCACATCAACTACAGGGGCTAGCACAGATACGCAGTATTTT. This sequence encodes CATSTTGASTDTQYF. This chain uses TRBV6-1 with TRBJ2-3; the match to TRBD1 covers 7 bases. Looked up from germline, CDR1 is MNHNS and CDR2 is SASEGT. V was clipped by 10 bases and J by 0 bases; unmatched bases: 10. CDR3 length: 15 residues.

The gene calls are TRBV30 and TRBJ1-6; 7 bases are a match to TRBD1. The V and J ends lost 2 bases and 9 bases, in that order; junction bases with no gene match: 7. Germline V CDR1 and CDR2: GTSNPN, SVGIG (reference sequence). The CDR3 length is 14 residues. As DNA, the CDR3 is TGTGCCTGGAGTTCTACAGGGGTTGGTTCACCCCTCCACTTT. It encodes CAWSSTGVGSPLHF.

J is TRBJ1-4 and V is TRBV4-2, with 10 bases lining up with TRBD1. J gave up 6 bases and V 1 base, and 8 bases lay outside the gene matches. Germline V gives CDR1 LGHNA, CDR2 YNFKEQ. The CDR3 is 17 amino acids. The CDR3 DNA sequence: TGTGCCAGCAGCCAAGCTGACAGGGGGCTGCGCGATGAAAAACTGTTTTTT. Protein sequence: CASSQADRGLRDEKLFF.

The chain links TRBV29-1 to TRBJ2-3; D unresolved. Looked up from germline, CDR1 is SQVTM and CDR2 is ANQGSEA. The CDR3 runs to 10 residues. Trimming pared 4 bases from V and 3 bases from J, leaving 2 bases between. For the CDR3, the DNA is TGCAGCGTTGTAACAGATACGCAGTATTTT. This translates into CSVVTDTQYF.